Shown below are 14 T cell receptor beta chains from a single sample sequenced in a study of T-cell memory formation after mild COVID-19. TCRdb reprocessed the 5' RACE reads via MiXCR and lists one record per CDR3 protein. Found here are a few hundred thousand distinct CDR3 sequences, 20% to 25% of them singletons; the top ten hold over 20%. The sequenced sample was PBMCs or a T cell subset sorted from them (not recorded which). The source of these receptors is a man younger than 35 who had mild COVID-19 (a few samples of this study predate the infection). Cell type and time point are not known.

The CDR3, as DNA: TGTGCCACCAGCAGGGGGGGGACAGGGAGGAACGAGCAGTTCTTC. This codes for CATSRGGTGRNEQFF. V usage is TRBV15 and J usage is TRBJ2-1, with 9 bases fitting TRBD1. This CDR3 contains 15 residues. CDR1 and CDR2 (germline): LNHNV, YYDKDF (reference sequence). Unmatched junction bases numbered 10, after V lost 3 bases and J lost 10 bases. Full variable domain (outside the CDR3, taken from reference TRBV15 and TRBJ2-1): DAMVIQNPRYQVTQFGKPVTLSCSQTLNHNVMYWYQQKSSQAPKLLFHYYDKDFNNEADTPDNFQSRRPNTSFCFLDIRSPGLGDTAMYLCATSRGGTGRNEQFFGPGTRLTVL.

This clonotype was counted a few times. The chain links TRBV6-5 to TRBJ1-5; D ambiguous. The V gene's germline CDR1 is MNHEY and CDR2 SVGAGI. V lost 2 bases, J lost 3 bases, and 8 bases lay in between. The CDR3 has 14 residues. The CDR3 reads CASSYAQINQPQHF. In DNA, the CDR3 is TGTGCCAGCAGTTACGCCCAGATCAATCAGCCCCAGCATTTT.

In its sample, this clonotype was seen a few times. The chain combines TRBV5-8 with TRBJ2-3; perhaps TRBD1 as D (7 bases). The CDR3 spans 15 residues. The V gene lost 4 bases and the J gene lost 6 bases, with 18 bases spanning the gap. CDR1 SGHTS and CDR2 YDEGEE come from the germline V gene. CDR3 sequence: CASSHQGGQADTQYF. DNA for the CDR3: TGTGCCAGCAGCCATCAGGGGGGCCAGGCTGATACGCAGTATTTT. Full variable domain (outside the CDR3, taken from reference TRBV5-8 and TRBJ2-3): EAGVTQSPTHLIKTRGQQATLRCSPISGHTSVYWYQQALGLGLQFLLWYDEGEERNRGNFPPRFSGRQFPNYSSELNVNALELEDSALYLCASSHQGGQADTQYFGPGTRLTVL.

This clonotype was found a few times. The V call is TRBV5-4, the J call TRBJ2-3, with TRBD1 matching 9 bases. CDR3 length: 15 residues. With V trimmed by 5 bases and J by 6 bases, 10 bases remained unmatched. Germline V gene data show CDR1 as SGHNT and CDR2 as YYREEE (reference sequence). The CDR3 loop is CASSSSDRGGDTQYF. The CDR3 nucleotides are TGTGCCAGCAGTTCCTCGGACAGGGGTGGGGATACGCAGTATTTT.

This clonotype was counted only a few times. V and J are TRBV15 and TRBJ1-6, with D uncertain. CDR3 size: 12 residues. CDR1 LNHNV and CDR2 YYDKDF come from the germline V gene (reference sequence). Deletions cut 8 bases from V and 4 bases from J, with 6 bases between. CDR3 loop: CATGEYNSPLHF. Here the CDR3 DNA reads TGTGCCACCGGGGAATATAATTCACCCCTCCACTTT.

V gene TRBV3-1 combines with J gene TRBJ1-1; D not certain. The germline V gene has CDR1 LGHDT and CDR2 YNNKEL (reference sequence). V gave up 4 bases and J gave up 3 bases, with 12 bases separating them. The CDR3 covers 14 residues. CDR3 sequence: CASSRYTDDTEAFF. DNA for the CDR3: TGTGCCAGCAGCCGATATACGGACGACACTGAAGCTTTCTTT.

CDR3 bases: TGTGCCAGCAGCTTAGTTGAGGGGTACAGCTCACCCCTCCACTTT. It translates to CASSLVEGYSSPLHF. The chain combines TRBV7-2 with TRBJ1-6; a possible D gene is TRBD1 (5 bases). V was clipped by 1 base and J by 10 bases, with 14 bases between them. Germline loops: CDR1 SGHTA, CDR2 FQGNSA. This CDR3 comprises 15 residues.

Written as DNA, the CDR3 is TGTGCCACCCGCAGGGTCTCTGGGGCCAACGTCCTGACTTTC. This encodes CATRRVSGANVLTF. V gene TRBV10-3 combines with J gene TRBJ2-6; a weak D match, TRBD1 (5 bases). The V gene's germline CDR1 is ENHRY and CDR2 SYGVKD. V lost 10 bases and J 0 bases, leaving 10 bases between the germline ends. The CDR3 has 14 residues.

The chain employs TRBV11-2 and TRBJ2-5; tentatively, D is TRBD1 or TRBD2 (5 bases each). V was clipped by 1 base and J by 5 bases, with 14 bases between them. The CDR3 is 15 residues long. The germline V gene encodes CDR1 SGHAT and CDR2 FQNNGV. The CDR3 spells CASSLGAGARETQYF. CDR3 in DNA: TGTGCCAGCAGCTTAGGGGCCGGGGCGCGGGAGACCCAGTACTTC. Combining the CDR3 with reference TRBV11-2 and TRBJ2-5 gives the whole variable domain EAGVAQSPRYKIIEKRQSVAFWCNPISGHATLYWYQQILGQGPKLLIQFQNNGVVDDSQLPKDRFSAERLKGVDSTLKIQPAKLEDSAVYLCASSLGAGARETQYFGPGTRLLVL.

This clonotype was counted between two and nine times. The CDR3 is CASSQATGRGTEAFF. The CDR3 coding sequence is TGCGCCAGCAGCCAAGCCACAGGGAGGGGCACTGAAGCTTTCTTT. The chain recombines TRBV4-1 with TRBJ1-1; D may be TRBD1 (6 bases). Trimming removed 1 base at V and 4 bases at J, with 13 bases between. This CDR3 region has 15 residues. In germline, CDR1 is MGHRA, CDR2 YSYEKL.

The chain uses TRBV5-1 and TRBJ2-1, with 14 bases matching TRBD2. The CDR3 extends over 14 amino acids. The junction had 7 bases not matched to a gene; V was cut back by 2 bases and J by 15 bases. Germline V gene data show CDR1 as SGHRS and CDR2 as YFSETQ. CDR3 residues: CASSLPGTSGGRFF. The CDR3 DNA reads as TGCGCCAGCAGCTTACCCGGGACTAGCGGGGGTAGGTTCTTC. Looking up the rest from reference TRBV5-1 and TRBJ2-1 gives the full variable domain: KAGVTQTPRYLIKTRGQQVTLSCSPISGHRSVSWYQQTPGQGLQFLFEYFSETQRNKGNFPGRFSGRQFSNSRSEMNVSTLELGDSALYLCASSLPGTSGGRFFGPGTRLTVL.

This clonotype was detected many times. V gene TRBV3-1 combines with J gene TRBJ2-1; unclear D gene. V was trimmed by 0 bases and J by 0 bases, leaving 6 bases between them. The CDR3 is made up of 15 amino acids. Per the germline V gene, CDR1 is LGHDT and CDR2 is YNNKEL (reference sequence). CDR3 coding DNA: TGTGCCAGCAGCCAAGATTGGCGCTCCTACAATGAGCAGTTCTTC. Its protein product is CASSQDWRSYNEQFF.

This clonotype was picked up a small number of times. The CDR3 here is CSARDGLTSYGYTF. The CDR3 DNA is TGCAGTGCTAGAGACGGGCTTACGTCCTATGGCTACACCTTC. This chain links TRBV20-1 with TRBJ1-2; D remains ambiguous. Germline CDR1 DFQATT, CDR2 SNEGSKA (reference sequence). Trimming shortened V by 0 bases and J by 4 bases, and 12 bases separated the two germline ends. The CDR3 is made up of 14 amino acids.

The V gene is TRBV6-2 or TRBV6-3, the J gene TRBJ2-7; 7 positions match TRBD1. Looked up from germline, CDR1 is MNHEY and CDR2 is SVGEGT. This CDR3 has 16 amino acids. The ends lost 2 bases at V and 1 base at J; junction bases unmatched: 8. CDR3 loop: CASSYPSTGWSYEQYF. Written as DNA, the CDR3 is TGTGCCAGCAGTTACCCCTCGACAGGGTGGTCCTACGAGCAGTACTTC.